This TCR beta chain stems from a study of T cell changes during pregnancy in multiple sclerosis. The CDR3 is made up of 17 amino acids. Trimming cost V 1 base and J 3 bases; bases outside gene matches: 8. From germline, CDR1 is SGHAT and CDR2 FQDESV (reference sequence). This table comes from immunoSEQ multiplex PCR, and its TCRdb copy is limited to in-frame clones, with some not included. The table has 70,000 to 90,000 clones, around 95% seen once. The sample consisted of peripheral blood, taken in the second trimester of pregnancy. The sequence derives from a female donor in good health, enrolled as a control in a pregnancy study. This sequence joins TRBV11-1 and TRBJ1-1; the match to TRBD1 covers 10 bases. CDR3 amino acids: CASSLGDRGAEDTEAFF. CDR3 DNA: TGTGCCAGCAGCTTAGGGGACAGGGGCGCCGAGGACACTGAAGCTTTCTTT.